This T cell receptor beta chain was sequenced in a study of metastatic and nonmetastatic thyroid tumors. As for the study in general: Across blood and tumor or nodule tissue, repertoires from malignant and benign thyroid patients were compared with one another. Whole-study findings and limits: It was reported that TCR beta diversity was significantly higher in malignant thyroid tumors than benign nodules, in blood and tumor.

Original processing notes: The distant-metastasis classifier for papillary thyroid cancer was built from CDR3 differences across clinicopathological groups. With MiXCR, TCRdb called clones anew from the PCR reads. These V and J calls are TCRdb output, not the study's own analysis. The sample shows approximately 90,000 clones, roughly 13% of them seen only once. Patients were all untreated before their thyroid surgery. The CDR3 extends over 12 amino acids. V lost 3 bases to trimming and J lost 8 bases, with 10 bases between them. Per the germline V gene, CDR1 is SNHLY and CDR2 is FYNNEI. In this sample, this clone turned up many times. The target antigen is unknown.

Sample: blood. The clonotype comes from a female donor with papillary thyroid cancer or a benign thyroid nodule (not recorded which). Some clones in this sample may be carry-over from other donors' samples. The chain carries TRBV2 and TRBJ1-1; TRBD1 might be the D (6 bases). CDR3 residues: CASSDPGQEAFF. The CDR3 bases are TGTGCCAGCAGTGATCCCGGACAGGAAGCTTTCTTT.